The text below deals with one T cell receptor (beta chain). Only a few counts were recorded for this clone. Its specific antigen is unknown. Base qualities are not at hand, and no much larger clone is one base apart. Preparation of the library involved the immunoSEQ multiplex PCR assay. Here the immuneACCESS table is served through TCRdb, limited to in-frame sequences with V and J called. Missing clones are a known gap in these copies; in checked studies unresolved V genes cover under half, and the rest lacks a known reason. For this sample there are approximately 69,000 clones; around 94% appear just once. The ten largest clonotypes hold less than 0.6% of the sample. The germline V gene provides CDR1 LGHNA and CDR2 YNFKEQ. The CDR3 has 15 amino acids, counting the end cysteine and phenylalanine. This entry keeps only the CDR3 DNA: 45 bases, framed from base 1. Trimmed from V: 4 bases; trimmed from J: 7 bases; junction bases lacking a gene match: 11.

This entry belongs to a study of T cell changes during pregnancy in multiple sclerosis (dated by TCRdb to between 2017 and 2020). General notes on the study: The study examined how the T cell repertoire changed over the course of pregnancy in women with multiple sclerosis.

The TCR sequence derives from a female donor with multiple sclerosis, enrolled in a pregnancy study. The chain was built from TRBV4-2 and TRBJ1-1; 8 bases in the junction line up with TRBD1. The input for sequencing was peripheral blood, taken in the third trimester of pregnancy. The CDR3 protein is CASSPRTGTPYEAFF. The nucleotides read TGTGCCAGCAGCCCACGGACAGGGACCCCTTATGAAGCTTTCTTT.